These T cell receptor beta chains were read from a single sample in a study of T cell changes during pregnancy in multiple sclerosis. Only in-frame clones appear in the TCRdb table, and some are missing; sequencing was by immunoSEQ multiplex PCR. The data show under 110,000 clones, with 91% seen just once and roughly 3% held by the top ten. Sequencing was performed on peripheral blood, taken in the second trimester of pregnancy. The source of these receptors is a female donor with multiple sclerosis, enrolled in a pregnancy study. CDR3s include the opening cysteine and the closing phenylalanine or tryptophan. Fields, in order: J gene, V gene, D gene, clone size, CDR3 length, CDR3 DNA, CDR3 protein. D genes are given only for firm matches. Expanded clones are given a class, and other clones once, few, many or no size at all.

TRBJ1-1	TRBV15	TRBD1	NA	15	TGTGCCACCAGCAGGACAGGGGGTCTGAACACTGAAGCTTTCTTT	CATSRTGGLNTEAFF
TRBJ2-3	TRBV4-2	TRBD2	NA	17	TGTGCCAGCAGCTTACATCACGGGGGGTTGACCGCAGATACGCAGTATTTT	CASSLHHGGLTADTQYF
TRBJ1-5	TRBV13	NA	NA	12	TGTGCCAGCAGCTTACGAGGTCAGCCCCAGCATTTT	CASSLRGQPQHF
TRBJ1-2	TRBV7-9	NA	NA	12	TGTGCCACCACCCTCACGGTTTATGGCTACACCTTC	CATTLTVYGYTF
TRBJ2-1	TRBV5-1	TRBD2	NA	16	TGCGCCAGCAGCGATCAGGTAGCGGGAAAGGGGGGTGAGCAGTTCTTC	CASSDQVAGKGGEQFF
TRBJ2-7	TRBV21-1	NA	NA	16	TGTGCCAGCAGCCCCCCTGGACAGGAAGGGTCCTACGAGCAGTACTTC	CASSPPGQEGSYEQYF
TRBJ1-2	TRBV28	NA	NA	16	TGTGCCAGCAGTTTGCAGGGGACTATCCTTAACTATGGCTACACCTTC	CASSLQGTILNYGYTF
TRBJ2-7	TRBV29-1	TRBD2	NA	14	TGCAGCGTTGTAGGCGGGAGGGCCATGTACGAGCAGTACTTC	CSVVGGRAMYEQYF
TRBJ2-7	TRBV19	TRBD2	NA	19	TGTGCCAGTAGTATAGTTACCGGGGCTAGCGGGAGTCTCATCTACGAGCAGTACTTC	CASSIVTGASGSLIYEQYF
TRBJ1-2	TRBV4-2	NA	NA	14	TGTGCCAGCAGCTCTGACTATGTAGCGAATGGCTACACCTTC	CASSSDYVANGYTF
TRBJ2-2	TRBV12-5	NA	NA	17	TGTGCTAGTGGTTTGGAGCCACCGGGAGCCCTCACCGGGGAGCTGTTTTTT	CASGLEPPGALTGELFF
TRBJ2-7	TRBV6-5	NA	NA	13	TGTGCCAGCAGCCACAACACAGTCTACGAGCAGTACTTC	CASSHNTVYEQYF
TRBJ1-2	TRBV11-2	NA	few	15	TGTGCCAGCAGCCCCGACAGGTTAAGACACGGTGGCTACACCTTC	CASSPDRLRHGGYTF
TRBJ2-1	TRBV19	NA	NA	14	TGTGCCAGTAGTGGCAGGGGCTCCTACAATGAGCAGTTCTTC	CASSGRGSYNEQFF
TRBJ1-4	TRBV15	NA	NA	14	TGTGCCACCAGCAGAGCGGGAACTAATGAAAAACTGTTTTTT	CATSRAGTNEKLFF
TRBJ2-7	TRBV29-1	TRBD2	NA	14	TGCAGCGTTTACGTTAGCGGGAGGTTCTACGAGCAGTACTTC	CSVYVSGRFYEQYF
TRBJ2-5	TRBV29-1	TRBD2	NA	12	TGCAGCGTTGGCGGGAGCGGTGAGACCCAGTACTTC	CSVGGSGETQYF
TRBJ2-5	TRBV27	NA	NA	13	TGTGCCAGTAGTTTAAACGGCCAAGAGACCCAGTACTTC	CASSLNGQETQYF
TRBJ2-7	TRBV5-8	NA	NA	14	TGTGCCAGCAGCTTGGGCAGGGCCGCCTACGAGCAGTACTTC	CASSLGRAAYEQYF
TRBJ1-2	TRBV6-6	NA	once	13	TGTGCCAGCAGTTACGGGGGCGATTATGGCTACACCTTC	CASSYGGDYGYTF
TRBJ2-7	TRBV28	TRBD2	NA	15	TGTGCCAGCTCCCGCTTGACTAGCGGGAGTTACGAGCAGTACTTC	CASSRLTSGSYEQYF
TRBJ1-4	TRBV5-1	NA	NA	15	TGCGCCAGCAGCCCGGAACAGGGCGGCGGTGAAAAACTGTTTTTT	CASSPEQGGGEKLFF
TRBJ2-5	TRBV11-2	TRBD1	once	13	TGTGCCAGCGGAACAGGGGTGAGGGAGACCCAGTACTTC	CASGTGVRETQYF
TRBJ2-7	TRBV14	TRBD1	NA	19	TGTGCCAGCAGCCAAGATCGAGAAGAAGTTAGGGACAGGGAGTACGAGCAGTACTTC	CASSQDREEVRDREYEQYF
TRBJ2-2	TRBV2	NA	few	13	TGTGCCAGCAGTGATCCGGTATACGGGGAGCTGTTTTTT	CASSDPVYGELFF
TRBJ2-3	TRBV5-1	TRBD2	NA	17	TGCGCCAGCAGTCCAACTCGACTAGCGGGAGGTACAGATACGCAGTATTTT	CASSPTRLAGGTDTQYF
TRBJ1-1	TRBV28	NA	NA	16	TGTGCCAGCAGTTTATGGACTGGAGGACGGAACACTGAAGCTTTCTTT	CASSLWTGGRNTEAFF
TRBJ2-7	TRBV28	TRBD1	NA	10	TGTGCCAGCAGCGGACAGGGTCGGTACTTC	CASSGQGRYF
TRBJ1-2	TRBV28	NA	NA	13	TGTGCCAGCAGTTGGGGGGTCCCTTATGGCTACACCTTC	CASSWGVPYGYTF
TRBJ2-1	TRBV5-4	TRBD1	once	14	TGTGCCAGCAGCCACCGGGACAGGGAAAATGAGCAGTTCTTC	CASSHRDRENEQFF
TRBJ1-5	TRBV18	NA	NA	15	TGTGCCAGCTCACCACGACGGGGGGGAAATCAGCCCCAGCATTTT	CASSPRRGGNQPQHF
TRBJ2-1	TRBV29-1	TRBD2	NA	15	TGCAGCGTTGAAGTGGGGCGGGAGGCCCCATACGAGCAGTTCTTC	CSVEVGREAPYEQFF
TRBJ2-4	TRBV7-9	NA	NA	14	TGTGCCAGCAGCTCTCTCCTAGCCAAAAACATTCAGTACTTC	CASSSLLAKNIQYF
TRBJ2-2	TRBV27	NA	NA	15	TGTGCCAGCAGGTGGGGGCAGGGAAACACCGGGGAGCTGTTTTTT	CASRWGQGNTGELFF
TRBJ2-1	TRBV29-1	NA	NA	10	TGCAGCGTTCTCCCGAATGAGCAGTTCTTC	CSVLPNEQFF
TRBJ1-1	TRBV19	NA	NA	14	TGTGCCACCTCGACAGCTCTATTGAACACTGAAGCTTTCTTT	CATSTALLNTEAFF
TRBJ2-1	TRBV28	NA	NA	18	TGTGCCAGCAGTTTCGCCGTAACGGGGAGTACGGGACAAGGAGGGCAGTTCTTC	CASSFAVTGSTGQGGQFF
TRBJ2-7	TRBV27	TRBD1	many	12	TGTGCCAGCACTACCACAGGGGACGAGCAGTACTTC	CASTTTGDEQYF
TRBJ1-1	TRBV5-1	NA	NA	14	TGCGCCAGCAGCTTGCCAGAGGCGCGTACTGAAGCTTTCTTT	CASSLPEARTEAFF
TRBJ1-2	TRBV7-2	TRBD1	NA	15	TGTGCCAGCAGCCTTTCAGGGGGCCCGAACTATGGCTACACCTTC	CASSLSGGPNYGYTF
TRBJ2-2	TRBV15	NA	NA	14	TGTGCCACCAGCCCCCAGGTTCTTGACGGGGAGCTGTTTTTT	CATSPQVLDGELFF
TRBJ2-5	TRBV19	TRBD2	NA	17	TGTGCCAGTACAAGAAGCGGCCCGGGGGGGTACCAAGAGACCCAGTACTTC	CASTRSGPGGYQETQYF
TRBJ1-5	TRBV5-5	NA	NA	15	TGTGCCAGCAGCTTGGCGGACAGTCTCAATCAGCCCCAGCATTTT	CASSLADSLNQPQHF
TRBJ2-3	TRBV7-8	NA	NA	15	TGTGCCAGCAGCCCCCGTCCCGCGGGCGGGGATACGCAGTATTTT	CASSPRPAGGDTQYF
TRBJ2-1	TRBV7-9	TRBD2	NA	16	TGTGCCAGCAGCCGTTTAGCGGGTAGCTCCTACAATGAGCAGTTCTTC	CASSRLAGSSYNEQFF
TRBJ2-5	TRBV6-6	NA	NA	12	TGTGCCAGCAGTTCGGACCAAGAGACCCAGTACTTC	CASSSDQETQYF
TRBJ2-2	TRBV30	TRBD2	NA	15	TGTGCCTGGAGTGTAGGCGGGAGGCACACCGGGGAGCTGTTTTTT	CAWSVGGRHTGELFF
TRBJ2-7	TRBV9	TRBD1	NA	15	TGTGCCAGCATAAAGGGGACAGAGTCTTCCTACGAGCAGTACTTC	CASIKGTESSYEQYF
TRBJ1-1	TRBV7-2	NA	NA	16	TGTGCCAGCAGCTTAGCGGTCGGTTCCCGCCCCACTGAAGCTTTCTTT	CASSLAVGSRPTEAFF